This T cell receptor beta chain was recovered during a study of OX40 agonist ivuxolimab in advanced cancers. V gave up 0 bases and J gave up 0 bases; unmatched junction bases: 6. The CDR3 extends over 17 amino acids. CDR1 and CDR2 from the germline V gene are LGHNA and YNFKEQ. Data came from immunoSEQ multiplex PCR; TCRdb stores just in-frame clones and leaves some out. The table lists about 77,000 clones, over 85% of them singletons, with around 0.3% in the top ten. This sequence joins TRBV4-2 and TRBJ1-1; 8 nucleotides match TRBD1. The sample here was CD4+ or CD8+ T cells sorted from blood, taken in a trial of the OX40 agonist ivuxolimab. This receptor was taken from an adult with an advanced solid tumor such as melanoma, head and neck, liver or kidney cancer. The CDR3 sequence: CASSQDLRTGMNTEAFF. CDR3 in DNA: TGTGCCAGCAGCCAAGACTTACGGACAGGGATGAACACTGAAGCTTTCTTT.